Reported below is one T cell receptor (beta chain). Germline values: CDR1 WNHNN, CDR2 SYGVQD (reference sequence). V was shortened by 6 bases and J by 4 bases, with 16 bases between the two germline ends. The CDR3 spans 15 residues. In TCRdb, the RACE reads were re-called with MiXCR into one record per CDR3 protein. The top ten clones hold around 1.7% of a sample with 180,000 or so distinct CDR3 sequences, roughly 15% of them seen once. Stated time point: patch test 1, 2 weeks after DPC sensitization. Treatment described: therapeutic diphenylcyclopropenone sensitization with weekly scalp DPC. This specimen comes from a study of human T cells and chemical hapten exposure. At the level of the study: 2% DPC applied to a 2 cm by 2 cm arm area sensitized donors. DPC (0.01%) was patch tested on the upper back and read at 6 days. Chiefly female patients presented with alopecia areata, totalis or universalis. The study lasted roughly 26 weeks, and patients were dosed weekly with diphenylcyclopropenone on the scalp throughout.

The sample here was whole blood, taken in connection with sensitization to the hapten diphenylcyclopropenone (DPC). V gene TRBV10-1 combines with J gene TRBJ1-3, with a tentative D call TRBD1 (5 bases). The source is a woman aged 25 to 39 with alopecia areata. Some clones in this sample may be carry-over from other donors' samples. CDR3 in amino acids: CASRSPVTAGNTIYF. The CDR3 bases are TGCGCCAGCAGATCCCCGGTGACAGCCGGAAACACCATATATTTT.